This T cell receptor (beta chain) was found in a study of blood T cells in healthy people across ages. Study as a whole: There was about one barcoded beta molecule captured by template switching per two T cells.

Study observations and caveats: TCR beta diversity, measured per million T cells, fell in a roughly linear way with age. When set beside aged donors, long-lived donors presented more naive CD4+ cells and higher diversity.

It was roughly 10 milliliters of peripheral blood that were drawn from each donor. PCR was performed a second time for roughly 6 to 12 cycles using a sample-barcoded 5' primer and a J-beta primer mix. TCRdb passed the 5' RACE reads through MiXCR, listing each CDR3 protein once. Here the sample spans about 680,000 distinct CDR3 sequences, around 49% being singletons. This CDR3 comprises 13 residues. J was trimmed by 7 bases and V by 8 bases; bases with no gene match: 13. Germline-derived CDR1 and CDR2 are SQVTM and ANQGSEA. As to this clonotype: Its antigen is unidentified.

The receptor's source is a woman aged 60-70 years in good health. The J gene is TRBJ2-7, the V gene TRBV29-1; 8 bases line up with TRBD2. The sample was blood. The CDR3 reads CSTFPGGGNEQYF. The CDR3, as DNA: TGCAGCACCTTCCCCGGGGGGGGGAATGAGCAGTACTTC.